Listed here are 4 T cell receptor beta chains from one sample, sequenced in a study. TCRdb re-called the 5' RACE reads with MiXCR, one entry per CDR3 protein. The sample carries under 6,500 distinct CDR3 sequences, about three quarters recorded once. Material: naive CD4+ T cells sorted from blood. The subset denotes: naive CD4+ T cells, CD4+CD45RA+CD25-. These TCRs come from a female donor with breast cancer.

This clonotype showed up just a few times. This chain joins TRBV20-1 and TRBJ2-6; maybe TRBD1 (5 bases). In germline, CDR1 is DFQATT, CDR2 SNEGSKA (reference sequence). Trimming shortened V by 0 bases and J by 3 bases, and 9 bases separated the two germline ends. CDR3 length: 15 residues. This CDR3 is CSAREQGLGANVLTF. For the CDR3, the DNA is TGCAGTGCTAGAGAGCAGGGTCTTGGGGCCAACGTCCTGACTTTC.

The rearrangement uses TRBV30 and TRBJ1-5; TRBD1 matches at 7 bases. Unmatched junction bases numbered 6, after V lost 4 bases and J lost 0 bases. The CDR3 contains 15 residues. Per germline, CDR1 GTSNPN and CDR2 SVGIG (reference sequence). The CDR3 spells CAWNSAGGSNQPQHF. In DNA, the CDR3 is TGTGCCTGGAATTCCGCAGGGGGTAGCAATCAGCCCCAGCATTTT.

The chain employs TRBV20-1 and TRBJ1-2; a weak D match, TRBD1 (5 bases). The CDR3 contains 13 residues. V was trimmed by 3 bases and J by 5 bases, leaving 13 bases between them. Germline V lookup: CDR1 DFQATT, CDR2 SNEGSKA (reference sequence). CDR3 residues: CSARPTGAYGYTF. CDR3 DNA sequence: TGCAGTGCTAGGCCTACCGGGGCATATGGCTACACCTTC.

CDR3 amino acids: CASSQGPSGGAYEQYF. DNA for the CDR3: TGCGCCAGCAGCCAAGGTCCGAGCGGGGGGGCATACGAGCAGTACTTC. This chain uses TRBV4-1 with TRBJ2-7; 10 bases fit TRBD2. The germline CDR1 and CDR2 sequences are MGHRA and YSYEKL. V gave up 1 base and J gave up 4 bases; unmatched junction bases: 7. The CDR3 is 16 residues long.